This T cell receptor beta chain is drawn from a study of PD-1 blockade in classical Hodgkin lymphoma. Study in general: Nivolumab 3 mg/kg was given intravenously every 2 weeks.

No patient escaped relapse after autologous stem cell transplantation, and brentuximab vedotin exposure varied. Negative selection with magnets was how CD8+ T cells were isolated from the thawed PBMCs. Study-level findings and limits: Complete responders matched newly diagnosed patients in baseline diversity. Newly diagnosed patients had baseline TCR diversity that was reportedly lower than that of healthy donors.

The CDR3 runs to 13 residues. CDR1 is MDHEN and CDR2 is SYDVKM in the germline V gene. V lost 5 bases, J lost 4 bases, and 12 bases lay in between. Points on this clone: Its antigen is not known.

Profiled with immunoSEQ multiplex PCR; TCRdb holds only in-frame clones, not every one. The data show around 7,500 clones, more than 70% seen once. The chain uses TRBV28 and TRBJ2-7; the D gene is possibly TRBD2 (6 bases). The receptor's source is a human donor with classical Hodgkin lymphoma. Sequencing was performed on CD8+ T cells from blood, taken at baseline. This CDR3 is CASSPRGLYEQYF. CDR3 nucleotides: TGTGCCAGCAGTCCCAGAGGACTATACGAGCAGTACTTC. Looking up the rest from reference TRBV28 and TRBJ2-7 gives the full variable domain: DVKVTQSSRYLVKRTGEKVFLECVQDMDHENMFWYRQDPGLGLRLIYFSYDVKMKEKGDIPEGYSVSREKKERFSLILESASTNQTSMYLCASSPRGLYEQYFGPGTRLTVT.